This T cell receptor (beta chain) was obtained from a study of cytomegalovirus exposure and HLA in healthy donors. Findings of the study overall: TCR beta chains numbering some 160 were designated cytomegalovirus-associated.

A note on this clone: Antigen specificity is unknown.

Only in-frame clones appear in the TCRdb table, and some are missing; sequencing was by immunoSEQ multiplex PCR. The table records under 200,000 clones, about 90% of them present only once. Germline CDR1 LGHNA, CDR2 YSLEER. Trimming removed 4 bases at V and 5 bases at J, with 11 bases between. CDR3 length equals 13 residues. The sample comprised PBMCs. This TCR was sampled from a woman under 30 in good health and CMV-seropositive. The chain couples TRBV4-3 to TRBJ2-5; possible D gene TRBD2, 5 bases. CDR3 sequence: CASSRGLGETQYF. In DNA, the CDR3 is TGCGCCAGCAGCCGAGGACTGGGGGAGACCCAGTACTTC.